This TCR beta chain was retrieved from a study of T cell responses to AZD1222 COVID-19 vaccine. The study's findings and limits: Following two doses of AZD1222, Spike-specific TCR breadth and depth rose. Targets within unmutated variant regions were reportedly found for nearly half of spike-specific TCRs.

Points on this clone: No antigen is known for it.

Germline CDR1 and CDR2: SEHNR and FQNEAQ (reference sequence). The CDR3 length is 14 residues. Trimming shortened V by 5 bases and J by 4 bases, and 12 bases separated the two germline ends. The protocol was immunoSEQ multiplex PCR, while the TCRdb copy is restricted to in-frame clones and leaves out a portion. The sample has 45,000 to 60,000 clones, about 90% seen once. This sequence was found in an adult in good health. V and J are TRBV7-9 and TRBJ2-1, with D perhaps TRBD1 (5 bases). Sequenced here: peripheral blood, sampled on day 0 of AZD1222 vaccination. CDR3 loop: CASSPGAVYNEQFF. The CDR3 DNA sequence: TGTGCCAGCAGCCCTGGGGCGGTTTACAATGAGCAGTTCTTC.